Each of the 31 T cell receptor beta chains below was sequenced from the same sample in a study of blood T cell repertoires in COVID-19. Measured with immunoSEQ multiplex PCR; TCRdb has only the in-frame clones, and not every one. The top ten hold 0.7% of the sample, which has about 260,000 clones, roughly 86% seen once. The specimen was peripheral blood. These receptors originate from a human donor in a cohort sampled during active COVID-19.

The rearrangement links TRBV19 to TRBJ2-7, with TRBD1 identical over 9 bases. Germline V gives CDR1 LNHDA, CDR2 SQIVND (reference sequence). The CDR3 consists of 14 residues. Unmatched junction bases numbered 8, after V lost 5 bases and J lost 6 bases. The CDR3 region has the DNA TGTGCCAGTAGTCCAGACAGGGGGTACGGCGAGCAGTACTTC. Translation gives CASSPDRGYGEQYF. The full variable domain, in which reference TRBV19 and TRBJ2-7 provide the parts outside the CDR3, is DGGITQSPKYLFRKEGQNVTLSCEQNLNHDAMYWYRQDPGQGLRLIYYSQIVNDFQKGDIAEGYSVSREKKESFPLTVTSAQKNPTAFYLCASSPDRGYGEQYFGPGTRLTVT.

The chain combines TRBV24-1 with TRBJ2-5; D perhaps matches TRBD1 (6 bases). Germline loops: CDR1 KGHDR, CDR2 SFDVKD. The CDR3 runs 14 residues. The V end lost 2 bases, the J end lost 5 bases, and 11 bases lay between the germline ends. The CDR3, as DNA: TGTGCCACCAGTGATTCTCAGGGGTGGGAGACCCAGTACTTC. Protein: CATSDSQGWETQYF.

The chain carries TRBV9 and TRBJ2-7; TRBD1 aligns across 7 bases. J was trimmed by 0 bases and V by 3 bases; bases with no gene match: 6. Germline V lookup: CDR1 SGDLS, CDR2 YYNGEE. This CDR3 contains 15 residues. CDR3: CASSATGTVSYEQYF. CDR3 DNA sequence: TGTGCCAGCAGCGCAACCGGGACAGTCTCCTACGAGCAGTACTTC.

This clone was counted once. J is TRBJ2-7 and V is TRBV9; 10 bases agree with TRBD2. This CDR3 region has 15 residues. The germline V gene has CDR1 SGDLS and CDR2 YYNGEE. V was clipped by 5 bases and J by 0 bases; unmatched bases: 5. The chain's CDR3 is CASSGTSAASYEQYF. DNA for the CDR3: TGTGCCAGCAGTGGGACTAGCGCGGCCTCCTACGAGCAGTACTTC.

V usage is TRBV28 and J usage is TRBJ1-2; possible D gene TRBD1, 6 bases. The CDR3 contains 13 residues. Germline CDR1 is MDHEN and CDR2 is SYDVKM. V was clipped by 2 bases and J by 4 bases, with 8 bases between them. The DNA for the CDR3 is TGTGCCAGCAGTTTAGCAGGGGCCTATGGCTACACCTTC. Its protein product is CASSLAGAYGYTF.

This clone has just one count. V gene TRBV21-1 combines with J gene TRBJ1-2; TRBD1 was called by the table and not checked on the DNA. TRBV21-1 is noted as a pseudogene. This CDR3 contains 19 residues. The CDR3 is CASIVRTGEEVNSNYGYTF. The CDR3 nucleotides are TGTGCCAGCATCGTTCGGACAGGCGAAGAGGTAAATTCTAACTATGGCTACACCTTC.

J is TRBJ2-1 and V is TRBV7-6; 11 bases align to TRBD2. The V and J ends lost 4 bases and 5 bases, in that order; junction bases with no gene match: 7. Germline loops: CDR1 SGHVS, CDR2 FNYEAQ. The CDR3 length is 16 residues. CDR3 in amino acids: CASSSLAGASHNEQFF. The CDR3 coding sequence is TGTGCCAGCAGCTCACTAGCGGGGGCTTCCCACAATGAGCAGTTCTTC.

The CDR3 DNA follows: TGTGCCACCAGTGACTTCCTTACCCCCGGGACAGGGAGGACAGATACGCAGTATTTT. Amino acid sequence: CATSDFLTPGTGRTDTQYF. The chain links TRBV24-1 to TRBJ2-3; 9 bases match TRBD1. This CDR3 is built from 19 residues. Germline V gene data show CDR1 as KGHDR and CDR2 as SFDVKD. Unmatched junction bases numbered 16, after V lost 4 bases and J lost 3 bases.

CDR3 in amino acids: CASSQAGRTGELFF. For the CDR3, the DNA is TGTGCCAGCAGCCAGGCGGGGCGCACCGGGGAGCTGTTTTTT. The gene calls are TRBV14 and TRBJ2-2; possible D gene TRBD2, 6 bases. Trimming cost V 3 bases and J 4 bases, with 9 bases left between them. Germline assignment: CDR1 SGHDN and CDR2 FVKESK. The CDR3 is 14 amino acids.

This chain joins TRBV7-9 and TRBJ2-6; 7 positions match TRBD1. From germline, CDR1 is SEHNR and CDR2 FQNEAQ (reference sequence). After removal of 5 bases from V and 2 bases from J, the junction contained 9 bases not matched to a gene. There are 17 residues in the CDR3. The chain's CDR3 is CASSRRTGAPGANVLTF. The CDR3 nucleotides read TGTGCCAGCAGCCGTCGGACAGGAGCCCCTGGGGCCAACGTCCTGACTTTC.

For the CDR3, the DNA is TGTGCCAGCAGCTGGGGACTAGCGGTAAACAATGAGCAGTTCTTC. Translated: CASSWGLAVNNEQFF. The chain carries TRBV5-4 and TRBJ2-1, with 11 nucleotides matching TRBD2. The CDR3 length is 15 residues. In germline, CDR1 is SGHNT, CDR2 YYREEE (reference sequence). With V trimmed by 3 bases and J by 5 bases, 4 bases remained unmatched.

The rearrangement links TRBV4-2 to TRBJ1-4; 9 positions agree with TRBD1. Trimming took 0 bases from V and 4 from J; bases not matched to a gene: 15. CDR1 and CDR2 from the germline V gene are LGHNA and YNFKEQ. The CDR3 length is 20 residues. The CDR3 bases are TGTGCCAGCAGCCAAGAGGCTCAGTTCGGGGACAGGGTAATTAATGAAAAACTGTTTTTT. This codes for CASSQEAQFGDRVINEKLFF.

This chain links TRBV5-4 with TRBJ2-1, with D possibly TRBD2 on 6 matching bases. Germline values: CDR1 SGHNT, CDR2 YYREEE (reference sequence). This CDR3 region has 11 residues. V lost 1 base and J 10 bases, leaving 6 bases between the germline ends. This CDR3 is CASSLRGEQFF. As DNA, the CDR3 is TGTGCCAGCAGCTTGCGGGGGGAGCAGTTCTTC.

CDR3 residues: CASSSGDYLTQETQYF. The CDR3 coding sequence is TGTGCCAGCAGCTCGGGCGACTACTTAACCCAAGAGACCCAGTACTTC. The chain combines TRBV7-2 with TRBJ2-5; TRBD2 is a possible D gene (5 bases). Per the germline V gene, CDR1 is SGHTA and CDR2 is FQGNSA. The V gene lost 4 bases and the J gene lost 1 base, with 16 bases spanning the gap. The CDR3 loop spans 16 amino acids.

The DNA of the CDR3 is TGTGCCAGCAGCTTAGGAGACATTGAAAAACTGTTTTTT. Amino acids: CASSLGDIEKLFF. This sequence joins TRBV11-2 and TRBJ1-4; D call uncertain. The V and J ends lost 1 base and 7 bases respectively, with 7 bases between them. Germline CDR1 SGHAT, CDR2 FQNNGV. The CDR3 has 13 amino acids.

The chain couples TRBV25-1 to TRBJ1-2, with 8 bases identical to TRBD1. The ends lost 10 bases at V and 4 bases at J; junction bases unmatched: 11. The CDR3 sequence is 14 residues long. The germline CDR1 and CDR2 sequences are MGHDK and SYGVNS. CDR3 protein: CATAKDRGGYGYTF. DNA of the CDR3: TGTGCCACCGCTAAAGACAGGGGAGGCTATGGCTACACCTTC.

V and J are TRBV28 and TRBJ1-1, with 10 bases matching TRBD1. The V segment lost 8 bases and the J segment 3 bases; nucleotides outside the gene matches: 6. Germline V gene data show CDR1 as MDHEN and CDR2 as SYDVKM. The CDR3 consists of 14 residues. The CDR3 DNA reads TGTGCCAGCGGCTGGGGGACAGGGGACACTGAAGCTTTCTTT. Protein product: CASGWGTGDTEAFF.

The V call is TRBV5-8, the J call TRBJ2-7; the match to TRBD2 covers 9 bases. CDR3 length: 15 amino acids. Germline V gene data show CDR1 as SGHTS and CDR2 as YDEGEE. V lost 5 bases and J lost 3; bases outside the gene matches: 9. DNA of the CDR3: TGTGCCAGCAGACCGCTAGCGGGACCCATCTACGAGCAGTACTTC. It yields the protein CASRPLAGPIYEQYF.

The chain links TRBV24-1 to TRBJ2-3; TRBD1 matches at 7 bases. V was pared by 7 bases and J by 2 bases, with 5 bases of the junction left unmatched. Germline lookup yields CDR1 KGHDR and CDR2 SFDVKD. This CDR3 comprises 14 residues. The CDR3 nucleotides are TGTGCCACCAGAGGGACAGAGTTCACAGATACGCAGTATTTT. It codes for CATRGTEFTDTQYF.

The chain recombines TRBV6-1 with TRBJ1-6, with TRBD1 identical over 10 bases. V trimming: 0 bases; J trimming: 0 bases; junction bases outside the gene matches: 11. This CDR3 region has 21 residues. CDR1 is MNHNS, CDR2 SASEGT, per germline. CDR3 DNA: TGTGCCAGCAGTGAAGCGTTCGGGACAGGGGTTTTTAGCTCCTATAATTCACCCCTCCACTTT. This gives the protein CASSEAFGTGVFSSYNSPLHF.

The CDR3 DNA follows: TGCGCCAGCAGCCAGAGCAGCAGGCTCTTTGAAAAACTGTTTTTT. It is translated as CASSQSSRLFEKLFF. V gene TRBV4-3 combines with J gene TRBJ1-4; D is unclear. The CDR3 sequence is 15 residues long. V lost 3 bases and J 7 bases, leaving 15 bases between the germline ends. In germline, CDR1 is LGHNA, CDR2 YSLEER.

As regards this clone: This could be a read error, since a much larger clone is one nucleotide away. The chain recombines TRBV7-3 with TRBJ1-1; unclear D gene. The CDR3 contains 13 residues. Trimming cost V 2 bases and J 1 base, with 5 bases left between them. Germline CDR1 and CDR2: SGHTA and FQGTGA. CDR3: CASSLDRNTEAFF. The CDR3, as DNA: TGTGCCAGCAGCTTAGATAGGAACACTGAAGCTTTCTTT.

The chain uses TRBV5-4 and TRBJ1-2, with 8 bases identical to TRBD1. The ends lost 0 bases at V and 8 bases at J; junction bases unmatched: 6. In germline, CDR1 is SGHNT, CDR2 YYREEE (reference sequence). The CDR3 runs 14 residues. The CDR3 DNA reads TGTGCCAGCAGCTTGGAAGGCAGGGGGCGCGGCTACACCTTC. It yields the protein CASSLEGRGRGYTF.

The chain uses TRBV5-4 and TRBJ2-4, with 8 bases identical to TRBD2. There are 15 residues in the CDR3. CDR1 is SGHNT, CDR2 YYREEE, per germline (reference sequence). The V segment lost 5 bases and the J segment 0 bases; nucleotides outside the gene matches: 4. CDR3 amino acids: CASRGRGVAKNIQYF. CDR3 DNA: TGTGCCAGCAGAGGGCGGGGGGTAGCCAAAAACATTCAGTACTTC.

V is TRBV10-1 and J is TRBJ2-7; TRBD2 is a possible D gene (6 bases). The length of the CDR3 is 13 residues. V lost 8 bases and J 3 bases, leaving 14 bases between the germline ends. Germline V gene sequence: CDR1 WNHNN, CDR2 SYGVQD (reference sequence). The CDR3 loop is CASSPGVYYEQYF. The CDR3 nucleotides read TGCGCCAGCTCTCCGGGGGTTTACTACGAGCAGTACTTC.

The chain combines TRBV27 with TRBJ1-2; TRBD1 matches at 7 bases. Germline V CDR1 and CDR2: MNHEY, SMNVEV (reference sequence). V was clipped by 3 bases and J by 13 bases; unmatched bases: 11. The CDR3 totals 13 residues. The DNA for the CDR3 is TGTGCCAGCAGTTTTCCTCGACAGGGAGTAGGCACCTTC. This translates into CASSFPRQGVGTF.

V gene TRBV7-2 combines with J gene TRBJ1-1; 7 bases map to TRBD1. V lost 2 bases, J lost 3 bases, and 3 bases stayed unmatched. Germline loops: CDR1 SGHTA, CDR2 FQGNSA. The CDR3 extends over 14 amino acids. The CDR3 here is CASSLNRGHTEAFF. CDR3 in DNA: TGTGCCAGCAGCTTAAACAGGGGACACACTGAAGCTTTCTTT. The variable domain in full, completed from reference TRBV7-2 and TRBJ1-1, reads GAGVSQSPSNKVTEKGKDVELRCDPISGHTALYWYRQSLGQGLEFLIYFQGNSAPDKSGLPSDRFSAERTGGSVSTLTIQRTQQEDSAVYLCASSLNRGHTEAFFGQGTRLTVV.

This clone is a singleton in its sample. The V gene is TRBV7-9, the J gene TRBJ2-6; D possibly corresponds to TRBD2 (6 bases). This CDR3 contains 18 residues. Trimming took off 5 bases at V and 0 bases at J, with 17 bases between the two ends. Germline values: CDR1 SEHNR, CDR2 FQNEAQ (reference sequence). The CDR3: CASSQAGFGASGANVLTF. The CDR3 nucleotides read TGTGCCAGCAGCCAGGCGGGGTTCGGGGCCTCTGGGGCCAACGTCCTGACTTTC. Using reference TRBV7-9 and TRBJ2-6 for the parts outside the CDR3, the full variable domain is DTGVSQNPRHKITKRGQNVTFRCDPISEHNRLYWYRQTLGQGPEFLTYFQNEAQLEKSRLLSDRFSAERPKGSFSTLEIQRTEQGDSAMYLCASSQAGFGASGANVLTFGAGSRLTVL.

The rearrangement links TRBV9 to TRBJ2-7; possibly TRBD2 for D (7 bases). This CDR3 is built from 17 residues. Germline V lookup: CDR1 SGDLS, CDR2 YYNGEE. The V end was cut by 0 bases, the J end by 0 bases, with 16 bases between. This CDR3 is CASSVGGGGTDSYEQYF. The CDR3 DNA reads as TGTGCCAGCAGCGTAGGAGGGGGAGGGACGGACTCCTACGAGCAGTACTTC.

J is TRBJ2-7 and V is TRBV19; 10 bases fit TRBD1. The CDR3 is 14 residues long. J gave up 2 bases and V 7 bases, and 5 bases lay outside the gene matches. Per the germline V gene, CDR1 is LNHDA and CDR2 is SQIVND (reference sequence). The CDR3 coding sequence is TGTGCCAGTAAGGAGGGGACAGGGGCCTACGAGCAGTACTTC. As protein: CASKEGTGAYEQYF.

The chain joins TRBV12-5 to TRBJ1-4, with 11 bases fitting TRBD1. Germline values: CDR1 LGHNT, CDR2 FRNRAP. V shed 5 bases, J shed 8 bases, and the junction held 4 bases outside the gene matches. There are 14 residues in the CDR3. CDR3 bases: TGTGCTAGTGGTGGACAGGGGGCCGGAGAAAAACTGTTTTTT. It translates to CASGGQGAGEKLFF.